This is a list of T cell receptor beta chains from one sample in a study of T cells in tuberculosis. Only in-frame clones appear in the TCRdb table, and some are missing; sequencing was by immunoSEQ multiplex PCR. Here the sample spans about 54,000 clones, around 90% being singletons. The specimen sequenced was CD1b-GMM tetramer-negative cells sorted from PBMCs. These receptors were obtained from an adult woman with latent tuberculosis. Both conserved end residues are part of each CDR3. A D gene is named only where the DNA matches it firmly. The size of a clone is reported for some rows only, either as once, few or many, or as a class for expanded clones.

CDR3 protein: CASSMPGQGVYEQYF
CDR3 DNA: TGTGCCAGTAGTATGCCGGGACAGGGTGTCTACGAGCAGTACTTC
D gene: TRBD1
J gene: TRBJ2-7
V gene: TRBV19
clone size: medium-sized
CDR3 length: 15

CDR3 protein: CAWRLVLGARYGYTF
CDR3 DNA: TGTGCCTGGAGATTGGTTTTGGGGGCGCGATATGGCTACACCTTC
D gene: .
J gene: TRBJ1-2
V gene: TRBV30
clone size: .
CDR3 length: 15

CDR3 protein: CASSGVAGQGNNEQFF
CDR3 DNA: TGTGCCAGCAGCGGGGTCGCGGGACAGGGGAACAATGAGCAGTTCTTC
D gene: TRBD1
J gene: TRBJ2-1
V gene: TRBV9
clone size: .
CDR3 length: 16

CDR3 protein: CSVEPRRLAGGNEQFF
CDR3 DNA: TGCAGCGTTGAACCCCGGCGTCTAGCGGGTGGCAATGAGCAGTTCTTC
D gene: TRBD2
J gene: TRBJ2-1
V gene: TRBV29-1
clone size: .
CDR3 length: 16

CDR3 protein: CSAGESETQYF
CDR3 DNA: TGCAGCGCGGGAGAATCAGAGACCCAGTACTTC
D gene: .
J gene: TRBJ2-5
V gene: TRBV29-1
clone size: .
CDR3 length: 11

CDR3 protein: CASSSLDRNEQFF
CDR3 DNA: TGTGCTAGCAGCTCTCTGGACAGGAATGAGCAGTTCTTC
D gene: TRBD1
J gene: TRBJ2-1
V gene: TRBV7-7
clone size: .
CDR3 length: 13

CDR3 protein: CASSFNRDTEAFF
CDR3 DNA: TGCGCCAGCAGCTTCAACAGGGACACTGAAGCTTTCTTT
D gene: .
J gene: TRBJ1-1
V gene: TRBV5-1
clone size: .
CDR3 length: 13

CDR3 protein: CATRPYNQGFGYTF
CDR3 DNA: TGTGCCACCAGACCATACAATCAGGGGTTCGGCTACACCTTC
D gene: .
J gene: TRBJ1-2
V gene: TRBV6-1
clone size: .
CDR3 length: 14

CDR3 protein: CASSQGSGGQNIQYF
CDR3 DNA: TGCGCCAGCAGCCAAGGATCGGGGGGGCAAAACATTCAGTACTTC
D gene: TRBD2
J gene: TRBJ2-4
V gene: TRBV4-1
clone size: once
CDR3 length: 15

CDR3 protein: CASTLSLAGVDTQYF
CDR3 DNA: TGTGCCAGCACCTTATCTCTAGCGGGAGTTGATACGCAGTATTTT
D gene: TRBD2
J gene: TRBJ2-3
V gene: TRBV7-9
clone size: once
CDR3 length: 15

CDR3 protein: CASSLGGTRWAGNTIYF
CDR3 DNA: TGTGCCAGCAGCTTAGGAGGGACTAGGTGGGCTGGAAACACCATATATTTT
D gene: .
J gene: TRBJ1-3
V gene: TRBV7-2
clone size: few
CDR3 length: 17

CDR3 protein: CASGEGQNQGDTEAFF
CDR3 DNA: TGTGCCAGCGGGGAAGGGCAAAATCAAGGGGACACTGAAGCTTTCTTT
D gene: .
J gene: TRBJ1-1
V gene: TRBV7-9
clone size: .
CDR3 length: 16

CDR3 protein: CAWKTGRYEQYF
CDR3 DNA: TGTGCCTGGAAGACAGGGCGCTACGAGCAGTACTTC
D gene: TRBD1
J gene: TRBJ2-7
V gene: TRBV30
clone size: once
CDR3 length: 12

CDR3 protein: CASSYGTGSSYEQYF
CDR3 DNA: TGTGCCAGCAGCTACGGGACAGGGAGCTCCTACGAGCAGTACTTC
D gene: TRBD1
J gene: TRBJ2-7
V gene: TRBV6-1
clone size: .
CDR3 length: 15

CDR3 protein: CASSLGGTRGNEQFF
CDR3 DNA: TGTGCCAGCAGCTTAGGGGGGACTAGGGGCAATGAGCAGTTCTTC
D gene: TRBD2
J gene: TRBJ2-1
V gene: TRBV7-2
clone size: .
CDR3 length: 15

CDR3 protein: CASSEVGWGGAYQPQHF
CDR3 DNA: TGTGCCAGCAGTGAAGTAGGGTGGGGGGGGGCTTATCAGCCCCAGCATTTT
D gene: .
J gene: TRBJ1-5
V gene: TRBV6-1
clone size: .
CDR3 length: 17

CDR3 protein: CASGWPGGYNEQFF
CDR3 DNA: TGTGCTAGTGGTTGGCCAGGCGGGTACAATGAGCAGTTCTTC
D gene: .
J gene: TRBJ2-1
V gene: TRBV12-5
clone size: .
CDR3 length: 14

CDR3 protein: CASSPTSSYEQYF
CDR3 DNA: TGTGCCAGCAGCCCGACTAGCTCCTACGAGCAGTACTTC
D gene: .
J gene: TRBJ2-7
V gene: TRBV4-2
clone size: .
CDR3 length: 13

CDR3 protein: CAIRPGQGVGNTIYF
CDR3 DNA: TGTGCCATCAGGCCGGGACAGGGGGTTGGAAACACCATATATTTT
D gene: TRBD1
J gene: TRBJ1-3
V gene: TRBV10-3
clone size: .
CDR3 length: 15

CDR3 protein: CASSGGGNGYTF
CDR3 DNA: TGTGCCAGTTCGGGCGGAGGTAATGGCTACACCTTC
D gene: .
J gene: TRBJ1-2
V gene: TRBV19
clone size: .
CDR3 length: 12

CDR3 protein: CASSVGVQGETQYF
CDR3 DNA: TGTGCCAGCAGCGTAGGGGTACAGGGGGAGACCCAGTACTTC
D gene: TRBD1
J gene: TRBJ2-5
V gene: TRBV9
clone size: .
CDR3 length: 14

CDR3 protein: CASRAYVGRQGGNTIYF
CDR3 DNA: TGTGCCAGCCGAGCTTACGTGGGAAGACAGGGTGGAAACACCATATATTTT
D gene: TRBD1
J gene: TRBJ1-3
V gene: TRBV7-2
clone size: .
CDR3 length: 17

CDR3 protein: CASSPKSATDTQYF
CDR3 DNA: TGTGCCAGCAGCCCAAAGAGCGCCACGGATACGCAGTATTTT
D gene: .
J gene: TRBJ2-3
V gene: TRBV7-3
clone size: .
CDR3 length: 14

CDR3 protein: CASSGVDSGETQYF
CDR3 DNA: TGTGCCAGCAGTGGAGTCGACAGTGGGGAGACCCAGTACTTC
D gene: .
J gene: TRBJ2-5
V gene: TRBV2
clone size: .
CDR3 length: 14

CDR3 protein: CASRAGFVEPQHF
CDR3 DNA: TGTGCCAGTAGGGCAGGGTTTGTGGAGCCCCAGCATTTT
D gene: .
J gene: TRBJ1-5
V gene: TRBV19
clone size: .
CDR3 length: 13

CDR3 protein: CASSRTGNTGELFF
CDR3 DNA: TGTGCCAGTAGCCGAACAGGGAACACCGGGGAGCTGTTTTTT
D gene: .
J gene: TRBJ2-2
V gene: TRBV19
clone size: .
CDR3 length: 14